The 10 T cell receptor beta chains reported below all come from one sample, sequenced in a study of beta chain features in type 1 diabetes. The entirety of the isolated RNA underwent reverse transcription, so expressed TCRB transcripts were sequenced. Sequenced by immunoSEQ multiplex PCR; TCRdb stores in-frame clones only, minus some. Of about 240,000 clones listed, about 26% were seen once; the top ten hold 3% to 4%. Input material: central memory CD4+ T cells from blood. Receptor source: a man aged 25 to 45 in good health.

This clone was observed a single time. V is TRBV28 and J is TRBJ2-2; 8 bases agree with TRBD2. The ends lost 7 bases at V and 7 bases at J; junction bases unmatched: 11. Germline CDR1 reads MDHEN; CDR2 reads SYDVKM. The CDR3 runs 15 residues. This CDR3 is CASTNTGTRSGELFF. The CDR3 coding sequence is TGTGCCAGCACAAATACCGGGACTAGGAGCGGGGAGCTGTTTTTT.

The CDR3 coding sequence is TGTGCCAGCAGTGTAGGGAAGGCCCCAGCTTTCTTT. This encodes CASSVGKAPAFF. The rearrangement uses TRBV2 and TRBJ1-1; D gene uncertain. V was trimmed by 4 bases and J by 10 bases, leaving 13 bases between them. Germline V gives CDR1 SNHLY, CDR2 FYNNEI. The CDR3 sequence is 12 residues long.

In DNA, the CDR3 is TGCAGCGTTGCGGGAGGCGGGCGTAGCTCCTACGAGCAGTACTTC. This gives the protein CSVAGGGRSSYEQYF. The chain couples TRBV29-1 to TRBJ2-7; 7 bases line up with TRBD2. CDR3 length equals 15 residues. CDR1 is SQVTM, CDR2 ANQGSEA, per germline. The ends lost 4 bases at V and 0 bases at J; junction bases unmatched: 9.

In this sample, this clone turned up many times. This rearrangement joins TRBV29-1 to TRBJ2-1; D remains ambiguous. This CDR3 has 10 amino acids. The germline V and J ends were trimmed by 6 bases and 5 bases, with 5 bases remaining between them. In germline, CDR1 is SQVTM, CDR2 ANQGSEA. This chain's CDR3 is CSVAHNEQFF. In DNA form, the CDR3 reads TGCAGCGTAGCACACAATGAGCAGTTCTTC.

This chain links TRBV5-1 with TRBJ2-3, with D possibly being TRBD1 or TRBD2 (5 bases each). CDR3 size: 17 residues. Trimming left V 0 bases short and J 4 bases short, with 18 bases between. Germline V gene data show CDR1 as SGHRS and CDR2 as YFSETQ. The CDR3, as DNA: TGCGCCAGCAGCTTGGGGCTAGCCGGGACCGGGGCAGATACGCAGTATTTT. This encodes CASSLGLAGTGADTQYF.

This clone was seen ten or more times. The chain carries TRBV29-1 and TRBJ2-1; possibly TRBD2 for D (6 bases). CDR1 is SQVTM and CDR2 is ANQGSEA in the germline V gene. The CDR3 loop spans 13 amino acids. The V gene lost 6 bases and the J gene lost 9 bases, with 18 bases spanning the gap. The CDR3 here is CSVGLVRETEQFF. The CDR3 DNA follows: TGCAGCGTGGGCCTGGTTCGGGAGACTGAGCAGTTCTTC.

J is TRBJ2-7 and V is TRBV7-2; 8 bases line up with TRBD1. The germline gives CDR1 SGHTA, CDR2 FQGNSA. The CDR3 loop spans 15 amino acids. The V gene end was trimmed by 5 bases and the J gene end by 3 bases; junction bases not matched to a gene: 9. In nucleotides, the CDR3 is TGTGCCAGCAGCCAGGACAGGGACAGTCTCTACGAGCAGTACTTC. It is translated as CASSQDRDSLYEQYF.

This clone was counted only a few times. This rearrangement joins TRBV27 to TRBJ2-1; 11 positions match TRBD2. The CDR3 runs to 15 residues. Trimming removed 4 bases from V and 2 bases from J; junction bases left unmatched: 1. The germline V gene encodes CDR1 MNHEY and CDR2 SMNVEV (reference sequence). The CDR3, as DNA: TGTGCCAGCAGTTCACTAGCGGGAGCCTACAATGAGCAGTTCTTC. Protein: CASSSLAGAYNEQFF.

The rearrangement uses TRBV25-1 and TRBJ1-1; 8 positions agree with TRBD1. V gave up 4 bases and J gave up 3 bases; unmatched junction bases: 7. The CDR3 sequence is 15 residues long. CDR1 is MGHDK, CDR2 SYGVNS, per germline. CDR3 nucleotides: TGTGCCAGCAGTGCCCGGACAGGGTGGGACACTGAAGCTTTCTTT. It encodes CASSARTGWDTEAFF.

This clone was counted at least ten times. One end of the junction fails to match germline, which may point to a read error. The V and J genes are TRBV5-6 and TRBJ2-4, with D maybe TRBD1 (6 bases). There are 16 residues in the CDR3. The germline gives CDR1 SGHDT, CDR2 YYEEEE. This CDR3 is CASSLVGEDSKNIQYF. The CDR3 nucleotides are TGTGCCAGCAGTTTGGTTGGCGAGGACAGCAAAAACATTCAGTACTTC.